This paragraph covers one T cell receptor (beta chain) sequence. This may be a read error, as it is one base from a much larger clone. This record belongs to a study of early T cells in non-severe SARS-CoV-2 infection. Attachment of unique molecular identifiers was made to individual cDNA molecules. From the 5' RACE reads, TCRdb called clonotypes with MiXCR, one entry per CDR3 protein. In the table there are tens of thousands of distinct CDR3 sequences, approximately 5.9% of which are singletons. The CDR3 sequence is 15 residues long. Germline lookup yields CDR1 GTSNPN and CDR2 SVGIG (reference sequence).

What was sequenced was whole blood. The sequence derives from an adult who was a healthcare worker with PCR-confirmed SARS-CoV-2 infection or an uninfected control (not recorded which). The chain couples TRBV30 to TRBJ2-1; D not resolved. The CDR3 reads CVWRSLAVGYNEQFF. As DNA, the CDR3 is TGTGTCTGGAGATCCCTGGCTGTTGGCTACAATGAGCAGTTCTTC.